These 23 T cell receptor beta chains were all obtained from the same sample, sequenced in a study of CD8+CD57+ T cells in acquired aplastic anemia. CDR3 and TCR beta VDJ profiling relied on a genomic DNA template. Using its own MiXCR run on the reads, TCRdb lists one record per CDR3 protein. The sample has under 150,000 distinct CDR3 sequences; around 41% are singletons. The sequencing sample was made of sorted CD4+, CD8+, or CD8+CD57+ T cells (not recorded which) from PBMCs. The origin of the receptors is a human donor in good health, serving as a control.

This sequence joins TRBV2 and TRBJ1-6, with D perhaps TRBD1 (6 bases). The V gene lost 5 bases and the J gene lost 13 bases, with 18 bases spanning the gap. The CDR3 totals 14 residues. Germline-derived CDR1 and CDR2 are SNHLY and FYNNEI. CDR3 DNA: TGTGCCAGCAGTCCGGACAGACAGTCGTATCCCCTCCACTTT. Protein product: CASSPDRQSYPLHF.

CDR3 sequence reads: CASSPGDSPSNGYTF. The CDR3 coding sequence is TGCGCCAGCAGCCCTGGGGACAGCCCTTCCAATGGCTACACCTTC. The chain couples TRBV5-1 to TRBJ1-2; 7 bases agree with TRBD1. V lost 4 bases, J lost 6 bases, and 12 bases stayed unmatched. Germline V gene lookup returns CDR1 SGHRS and CDR2 YFSETQ. CDR3 size: 15 residues.

The CDR3 is CASSEFMLDRGTSGEAFF. The CDR3 nucleotides are TGTGCCAGCAGTGAATTTATGTTGGACAGGGGGACCTCAGGTGAAGCTTTCTTT. The chain recombines TRBV25-1 with TRBJ1-1; 10 bases align to TRBD1. The trim removed 1 base at V and 7 bases at J, leaving 15 bases unmatched. The CDR3 is made up of 18 amino acids. Germline loops: CDR1 MGHDK, CDR2 SYGVNS.

This clonotype has ten or more counts. The rearrangement links TRBV29-1 to TRBJ2-1, with 7 bases that match TRBD2. Trimming at V came to 4 bases and at J to 10 bases, leaving 13 bases not matched to a gene. There are 14 residues in the CDR3. The germline gives CDR1 SQVTM, CDR2 ANQGSEA. The CDR3 sequence: CSVVGLAEQWEQFF. The DNA for the CDR3 is TGCAGCGTTGTTGGTCTAGCGGAACAATGGGAGCAGTTCTTC.

This clonotype was counted many times. The chain couples TRBV5-4 to TRBJ2-2, with D possibly being TRBD1 (5 bases). CDR3 length equals 13 residues. Germline lookup yields CDR1 SGHNT and CDR2 YYREEE (reference sequence). Trimming pared 4 bases from V and 4 bases from J, leaving 8 bases between. CDR3 DNA: TGTGCCAGCAGCCGCGACAGCACCGGGGAGCTGTTTTTT. It translates to CASSRDSTGELFF. Variable domain in full (rest from reference TRBV5-4 and TRBJ2-2): ETGVTQSPTHLIKTRGQQVTLRCSSQSGHNTVSWYQQALGQGPQFIFQYYREEENGRGNFPPRFSGLQFPNYSSELNVNALELDDSALYLCASSRDSTGELFFGEGSRLTVL.

This clonotype occurred many times. V usage is TRBV19 and J usage is TRBJ1-4, with D unresolved. Germline values: CDR1 LNHDA, CDR2 SQIVND (reference sequence). V lost 2 bases to trimming and J lost 4 bases, with 11 bases between them. This CDR3 contains 15 residues. CDR3 sequence: CASSIRGPNNEKLFF. The CDR3 bases are TGTGCCAGTAGTATACGAGGACCGAATAATGAAAAACTGTTTTTT.

Many counts were recorded for this clonotype. The rearrangement joins TRBV6-1 to TRBJ1-2; 8 nucleotides agree with TRBD1. V lost 6 bases to trimming and J lost 1 base; unmatched junction nucleotides: 1. This CDR3 spans 13 amino acids. Germline values: CDR1 MNHNS, CDR2 SASEGT. In DNA form, the CDR3 reads TGTGCCAGCAGAGACAGGGGTAACTATGGCTACACCTTC. This encodes CASRDRGNYGYTF.

This clonotype has at least ten counts. This chain uses TRBV20-1 with TRBJ2-1, with D possibly being TRBD1 (5 bases). The CDR3 is 13 amino acids. The germline CDR1 and CDR2 sequences are DFQATT and SNEGSKA (reference sequence). V was cut by 6 bases and J by 3 bases, with 12 bases left in between. The chain's CDR3 is CSAPTEHYNEQFF. The CDR3 DNA sequence: TGCAGTGCCCCGACAGAGCACTACAATGAGCAGTTCTTC.

The chain combines TRBV7-2 with TRBJ2-7; 10 positions agree with TRBD2. J lost 1 base, V lost 6 bases, and 3 bases had no gene match. The CDR3 is 14 residues long. Per germline, CDR1 SGHTA and CDR2 FQGNSA. CDR3 region: CASSVSGGSYEQYF. The CDR3 DNA reads as TGTGCCAGCAGTGTTAGCGGGGGGTCCTACGAGCAGTACTTC.

The rearrangement links TRBV20-1 to TRBJ2-7, with D uncertain. The germline V and J ends were trimmed by 3 bases and 0 bases, with 12 bases remaining between them. Germline assignment: CDR1 DFQATT and CDR2 SNEGSKA (reference sequence). The CDR3 is 14 residues long. CDR3 region: CSASRSASSYEQYF. CDR3 coding DNA: TGCAGTGCTAGTCGCTCAGCGAGCTCCTACGAGCAGTACTTC.

This clonotype was seen only a few times. A read error may be the cause here, since a much bigger clone is one base away. The chain is built from TRBV4-1 and TRBJ1-1, with a tentative D call TRBD1 (6 bases). CDR3 size: 16 residues. Germline V gives CDR1 MGHRA, CDR2 YSYEKL. Trimming cost V 1 base and J 4 bases, with 16 bases left between them. In nucleotides, the CDR3 is TGCGCCAGCAGCCAAGGGGAGGGGGGCAGGAGCACTGAAGCTTTCTTT. It codes for CASSQGEGGRSTEAFF.

In this sample, this clonotype turned up many times. This sequence joins TRBV20-1 and TRBJ2-3, with D tentatively TRBD2 (6 bases). V lost 4 bases, J lost 5 bases, and 22 bases lay in between. The length of the CDR3 is 16 residues. Germline lookup yields CDR1 DFQATT and CDR2 SNEGSKA (reference sequence). The CDR3 DNA is TGCAGTGCTACCCGCGTGAGCGGAGGGCCGGGAGATACGCAGTATTTT. Its translation is CSATRVSGGPGDTQYF.

This chain connects TRBV10-1 to TRBJ1-4; D might be TRBD1 (5 bases). CDR1 is WNHNN, CDR2 SYGVQD, per germline (reference sequence). The CDR3 is 18 amino acids. V dropped 6 bases and J dropped 0 bases, with 20 bases sitting between them. In DNA form, the CDR3 reads TGCGCCAGCAGGGGAGGGGCGGTCCTTACTGCAACTAATGAAAAACTGTTTTTT. Protein sequence: CASRGGAVLTATNEKLFF.

This clonotype was counted at least ten times. CDR3 bases: TGTGCCATCAGTGCCCAGGGGCGGGTGAACACTGAAGCTTTCTTT. The encoded protein is CAISAQGRVNTEAFF. The chain combines TRBV10-3 with TRBJ1-1, with D tentatively TRBD1 (6 bases). Per the germline V gene, CDR1 is ENHRY and CDR2 is SYGVKD. Trimming stripped 4 bases from V and 0 bases from J, with 12 bases between. CDR3 length equals 15 residues.

This clonotype was recorded at least ten times. The rearrangement links TRBV12-3 or TRBV12-4 to TRBJ1-2, with TRBD1 matching 10 bases. Trimming cost V 5 bases and J 4 bases; bases outside gene matches: 7. The CDR3 is made up of 15 amino acids. Written as DNA, the CDR3 is TGTGCCAGCAGTGACCCGGGACAGGGGATCTATGGCTACACCTTC. It specifies CASSDPGQGIYGYTF.

The chain is built from TRBV5-1 and TRBJ2-5, with TRBD1 matching 10 bases. CDR1 SGHRS and CDR2 YFSETQ come from the germline V gene. The CDR3 runs 15 residues. V dropped 2 bases and J dropped 8; count of bases not matched to a gene: 9. The CDR3 coding sequence is TGCGCCAGCAGCTTACAAATGACAGGGGGCCAAACCCAGTACTTC. Amino acid sequence: CASSLQMTGGQTQYF.

In regard to this clonotype: The conserved closing phenylalanine or tryptophan is absent in this CDR3, likely reflecting a read error. It is unclear where the CDR3 begins or ends on the DNA, so no DNA is shown, and the CDR3 is as TCRdb lists it. The rearrangement links TRBV9 to TRBJ2-3; the table assigns TRBD2, which was not confirmed against the DNA. The CDR3 sequence runs 15 residues, both termini included. Germline V CDR1 and CDR2: SGDLS, YYNGEE. The CDR3 region is CASSTVAGRTDTQYI.

This clonotype was observed once. The V and J genes are TRBV25-1 and TRBJ1-5; possibly TRBD1 for D (5 bases). There are 15 residues in the CDR3. V lost 5 bases to trimming and J lost 7 bases, with 18 bases between them. Per the germline V gene, CDR1 is MGHDK and CDR2 is SYGVNS. CDR3 protein: CASSLELSRDQPQHF. DNA of the CDR3: TGTGCCAGCAGTTTAGAATTGTCCAGGGACCAGCCCCAGCATTTT.

This clonotype has more than one count but fewer than ten. The rearrangement uses TRBV27 and TRBJ1-5; D call uncertain. The V end was cut by 2 bases, the J end by 4 bases, with 6 bases between. The CDR3 is 13 residues long. CDR1 and CDR2 (germline): MNHEY, SMNVEV (reference sequence). The CDR3 DNA reads as TGTGCCAGCAGTTTACAGGAAAATCAGCCCCAGCATTTT. It codes for CASSLQENQPQHF.

The J gene is TRBJ2-7, the V gene TRBV28; the match to TRBD2 covers 10 bases. CDR1 is MDHEN and CDR2 is SYDVKM in the germline V gene. This CDR3 contains 14 residues. V lost 6 bases to trimming and J lost 0 bases; unmatched junction nucleotides: 2. The CDR3 reads CASRLAGNSYEQYF. CDR3 sequence (DNA): TGTGCCAGCAGACTAGCGGGGAACTCCTACGAGCAGTACTTC.

The chain links TRBV19 to TRBJ1-5; D is uncertain. The V gene lost 7 bases and the J gene lost 3 bases, with 7 bases spanning the gap. The CDR3 runs 12 residues. Germline V gene data show CDR1 as LNHDA and CDR2 as SQIVND (reference sequence). The CDR3 DNA reads as TGTGCCAGTAATCCTTACAATCAGCCCCAGCATTTT. Protein: CASNPYNQPQHF.

This clonotype was counted at least ten times. This chain uses TRBV2 with TRBJ1-1; 9 bases fit TRBD1. The V and J ends lost 6 bases and 8 bases, in that order; junction bases with no gene match: 7. In germline, CDR1 is SNHLY, CDR2 FYNNEI. The CDR3 covers 13 residues. In nucleotides, the CDR3 is TGTGCCAGCAGAGGGGACAGGGTCGGAGAAGCTTTCTTT. This sequence encodes CASRGDRVGEAFF.

This clonotype was detected ten times or more. The genes are TRBV30 and TRBJ1-5; 8 bases match TRBD1. The CDR3 runs to 13 residues. V lost 1 base and J lost 8; bases outside the gene matches: 4. Germline V gene sequence: CDR1 GTSNPN, CDR2 SVGIG (reference sequence). The CDR3 region is CAWSEDRDEPQHF. The DNA for the CDR3 is TGTGCCTGGAGTGAGGACAGGGACGAGCCCCAGCATTTT.